These 5 T cell receptor beta chains originate from one sample sequenced in a study of T cell responses to AZD1222 COVID-19 vaccine. Profiled with immunoSEQ multiplex PCR; TCRdb holds only in-frame clones, not every one. The table lists approximately 80,000 clones, approximately 83% of them singletons. The input for sequencing was peripheral blood, taken 28 days after the second AZD1222 dose. Receptors were obtained from an adult who received the AZD1222 COVID-19 vaccine.

This chain connects TRBV7-2 to TRBJ1-1; no clear D gene. This CDR3 is built from 14 residues. The V gene lost 1 base and the J gene lost 4 bases, with 10 bases spanning the gap. CDR1 is SGHTA, CDR2 FQGNSA, per germline. The CDR3 region has the DNA TGTGCCAGCAGCTTAGGGGTGTTGGGCACTGAAGCTTTCTTT. Encoded protein: CASSLGVLGTEAFF.

This chain uses TRBV5-6 with TRBJ2-3, with D perhaps matching TRBD1 (5 bases). Between the trimmed V and J ends, which lost 7 bases and 0 bases, there was a span of 21 bases. The CDR3 has 17 amino acids. In germline, CDR1 is SGHDT, CDR2 YYEEEE. This chain's CDR3 is CASVLQFDSSSTDTQYF. CDR3 nucleotide sequence: TGTGCCAGCGTGCTCCAATTTGACAGTTCTAGCACAGATACGCAGTATTTT.

The V call is TRBV9, the J call TRBJ1-6; unclear D gene. Deletions cut 0 bases from V and 5 bases from J, with 3 bases between. Germline V lookup: CDR1 SGDLS, CDR2 YYNGEE. The CDR3 has 13 residues. The CDR3 region is CASSVGDNSPLHF. The CDR3, as DNA: TGTGCCAGCAGCGTAGGTGATAATTCACCCCTCCACTTT.

The chain has TRBV7-2 and TRBJ1-6; no definite D call. The germline V and J ends were trimmed by 8 bases and 9 bases, with 14 bases remaining between them. From germline, CDR1 is SGHTA and CDR2 FQGNSA. The length of the CDR3 is 13 residues. CDR3 loop: CASGDPLSSPLHF. CDR3 sequence (DNA): TGTGCCAGCGGGGATCCCTTAAGTTCACCCCTCCACTTT.

The chain uses TRBV4-1 and TRBJ1-3, with 9 bases matching TRBD1. The CDR3 extends over 14 amino acids. Losses at the gene ends were 4 bases for V and 7 bases for J; bases not matched to a gene: 5. The germline gives CDR1 MGHRA, CDR2 YSYEKL. The CDR3 DNA reads TGCGCCAGCAGCCCCAGGACAGGGGTGAACACCATATATTTT. This translates into CASSPRTGVNTIYF.